This T cell receptor (beta chain) was captured in a study of T and B cells in COVID-19 patients. For the study at large: Peripheral blood came from COVID-19 patients with active infection or after recovery. In the active-infection cohort, about 90% of the roughly 20 patients had comorbidities linked to unfavorable COVID-19 outcome. Whole-study results and caveats: Highly clonal in active COVID-19, TRB repertoires exceeded healthy-donor diversity and richness at recovery.

The CDR3 runs to 14 residues. V was cut by 5 bases and J by 4 bases, with 14 bases left in between. CDR1 and CDR2 from the germline V gene are MNHEY and SVGEGT. This clonotype came up a few times. Its antigen is unknown. BIOMED2 TRB-A/B primer pools were used in multiplex TRB PCR. Each CDR3 protein gets one entry after TCRdb re-called the multiplex PCR reads with MiXCR. The data hold 5,000 to 5,500 distinct CDR3 sequences, with about 20% observed a single time. TRB was amplified from about 240-490 ng of blood genomic DNA. The sequenced material came from blood. The source of this sequence is a human donor with active COVID-19. The V and J genes are TRBV6-2 or TRBV6-3 and TRBJ1-2, with a weak D call TRBD1 (5 bases). CDR3 nucleotide sequence: TGTGCCAGCAGTCGAACCGGGACCGGCTATGGCTACACCTTC. Encoded protein: CASSRTGTGYGYTF.